These 6 T cell receptor beta chains were sequenced from one sample in a study of metastatic and nonmetastatic thyroid tumors (dated by TCRdb to between 2020 and 2021). The library came from PCR. Sequencing instrument: Illumina HiSeq 4000. TCRdb ran its own pipeline on the public reads, namely fastp trimming at Q25 and MiXCR clone calling, and kept in-frame beta chains. Here the sample has 15,000 or so clones; approximately 32% occur a single time. Approximately 7% of the sample comes from the top ten. None of the patients had been given any treatment before thyroid surgery. Sequenced material: tumor tissue. These receptors all stem from a female donor with papillary thyroid cancer or a benign thyroid nodule (not recorded which). Some clones in this sample may be carry-over from other donors' samples.

In this sample, this clone is medium-sized. The chain recombines TRBV7-9 with TRBJ2-1; D is perhaps TRBD2 (6 bases). Trimming left V 3 bases short and J 7 bases short, with 19 bases between. Germline V gene sequence: CDR1 SEHNR, CDR2 FQNEAQ (reference sequence). The CDR3 length is 16 residues. This CDR3 is CASSFLRRAGGNEQFF. The CDR3 DNA reads as TGTGCCAGCAGCTTTTTGCGGCGGGCCGGGGGAAATGAGCAGTTCTTC. Using reference TRBV7-9 and TRBJ2-1 for the parts outside the CDR3, the full variable domain is DTGVSQNPRHKITKRGQNVTFRCDPISEHNRLYWYRQTLGQGPEFLTYFQNEAQLEKSRLLSDRFSAERPKGSFSTLEIQRTEQGDSAMYLCASSFLRRAGGNEQFFGPGTRLTVL.

The genes are TRBV11-2 and TRBJ1-2; perhaps TRBD1 as D (6 bases). The CDR3 contains 16 residues. Trimming took off 5 bases at V and 1 base at J, with 17 bases between the two ends. The germline V gene encodes CDR1 SGHAT and CDR2 FQNNGV. The CDR3 DNA sequence: TGTGCCAGCAGCCCGACGTGGACAGCTTTTAACTATGGCTACACCTTC. It codes for CASSPTWTAFNYGYTF.

This clone is medium-sized. The chain joins TRBV28 to TRBJ2-1; 8 nucleotides agree with TRBD1. This CDR3 is built from 17 residues. Per the germline V gene, CDR1 is MDHEN and CDR2 is SYDVKM. J lost 2 bases, V lost 6 bases, and 12 bases had no gene match. The CDR3 bases are TGTGCCAGCAGACTTAACAGGGGGACGCCAGCCTACAATGAGCAGTTCTTC. Translating gives CASRLNRGTPAYNEQFF.

This clone has only a few counts. J is TRBJ1-2 and V is TRBV28; a weak D match, TRBD1 (6 bases). The germline gives CDR1 MDHEN, CDR2 SYDVKM. CDR3 length: 17 amino acids. V lost 6 bases and J 4 bases, leaving 24 bases between the germline ends. The CDR3 DNA is TGTGCCAGCAGGCAACCCCCCGGGACAAGTCACAGCTATGGCTACACCTTC. It translates to CASRQPPGTSHSYGYTF.

This clone is deemed medium-sized. The genes are TRBV2 and TRBJ1-5, with 10 positions matching TRBD1. Germline loops: CDR1 SNHLY, CDR2 FYNNEI. The J segment lost 1 base and the V segment lost 6 bases, leaving 3 bases of the junction unmatched. CDR3 size: 15 residues. The CDR3 bases are TGTGCCAGCAGGACAGGGGGCTTAAGCAATCAGCCCCAGCATTTT. Translating gives CASRTGGLSNQPQHF.

The rearrangement joins TRBV7-2 to TRBJ2-1; no firm D call. This CDR3 is 13 amino acids long. The V end was cut by 1 base, the J end by 9 bases, with 10 bases between. CDR1 is SGHTA and CDR2 is FQGNSA in the germline V gene. The CDR3 bases are TGTGCCAGCAGCTTAGAAGTATCCCTTGAGCAGTTCTTC. Encoded protein: CASSLEVSLEQFF.